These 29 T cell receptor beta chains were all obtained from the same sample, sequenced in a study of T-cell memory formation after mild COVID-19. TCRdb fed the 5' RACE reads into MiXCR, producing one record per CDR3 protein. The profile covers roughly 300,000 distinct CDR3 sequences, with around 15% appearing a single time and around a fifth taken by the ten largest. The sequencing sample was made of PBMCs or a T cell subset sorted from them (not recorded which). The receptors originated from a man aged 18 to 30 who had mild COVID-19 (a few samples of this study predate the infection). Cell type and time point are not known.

The CDR3 region has the DNA TGTGCCAGCAGCGCGAGCAGATACACAGATACGCAGTATTTT. Amino acids: CASSASRYTDTQYF. The chain is built from TRBV9 and TRBJ2-3; D ambiguous. With 3 bases removed from V and 2 bases from J, the gap between germline ends came to 10 bases. Germline CDR1 and CDR2: SGDLS and YYNGEE. There are 14 residues in the CDR3.

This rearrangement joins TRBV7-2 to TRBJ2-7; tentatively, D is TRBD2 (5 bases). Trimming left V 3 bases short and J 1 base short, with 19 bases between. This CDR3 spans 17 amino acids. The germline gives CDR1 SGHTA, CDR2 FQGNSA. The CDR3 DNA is TGTGCCAGCAGCTTCAGTTTGCTAAAGGGAGTTTCCTACGAGCAGTACGTC. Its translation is CASSFSLLKGVSYEQYV.

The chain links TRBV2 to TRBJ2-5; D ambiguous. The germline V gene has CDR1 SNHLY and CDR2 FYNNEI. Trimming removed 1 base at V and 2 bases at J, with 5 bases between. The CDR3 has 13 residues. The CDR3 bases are TGTGCCAGCAGTGAAGAACAGCAAGAGACCCAGTACTTC. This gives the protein CASSEEQQETQYF.

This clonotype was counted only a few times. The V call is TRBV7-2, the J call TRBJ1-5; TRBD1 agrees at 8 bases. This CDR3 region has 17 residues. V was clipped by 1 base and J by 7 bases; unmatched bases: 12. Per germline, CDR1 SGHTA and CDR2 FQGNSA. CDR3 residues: CASSLVIGQGRVQPQHF. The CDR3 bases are TGTGCCAGCAGCTTAGTGATCGGACAGGGAAGGGTACAGCCCCAGCATTTT.

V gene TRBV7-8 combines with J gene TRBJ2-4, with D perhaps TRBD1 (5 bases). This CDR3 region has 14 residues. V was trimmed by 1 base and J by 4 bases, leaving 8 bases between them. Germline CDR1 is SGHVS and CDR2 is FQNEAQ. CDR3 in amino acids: CASSLGQLKNIQYF. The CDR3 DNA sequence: TGTGCCAGCAGCTTAGGACAGCTTAAAAACATTCAGTACTTC.

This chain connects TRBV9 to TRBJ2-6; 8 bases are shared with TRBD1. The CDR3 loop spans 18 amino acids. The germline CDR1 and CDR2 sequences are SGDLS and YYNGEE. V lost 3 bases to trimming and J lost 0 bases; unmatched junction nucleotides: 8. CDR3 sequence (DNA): TGTGCCAGCAGCGCACAGGGGGTAATCGTCTCTGGGGCCAACGTCCTGACTTTC. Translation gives CASSAQGVIVSGANVLTF.

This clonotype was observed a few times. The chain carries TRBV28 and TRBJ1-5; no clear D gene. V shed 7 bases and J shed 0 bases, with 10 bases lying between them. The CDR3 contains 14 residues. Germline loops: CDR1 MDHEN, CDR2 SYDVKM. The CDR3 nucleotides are TGTGCCAGCACTGAAGTCTATAGCAATCAGCCCCAGCATTTT. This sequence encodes CASTEVYSNQPQHF. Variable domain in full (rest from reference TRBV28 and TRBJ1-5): DVKVTQSSRYLVKRTGEKVFLECVQDMDHENMFWYRQDPGLGLRLIYFSYDVKMKEKGDIPEGYSVSREKKERFSLILESASTNQTSMYLCASTEVYSNQPQHFGDGTRLSIL.

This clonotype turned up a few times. The CDR3: CASSPRQGSYEQYV. The CDR3 DNA is TGTGCCAGCAGCCCCCGACAGGGGTCCTACGAGCAGTACGTC. The V and J genes are TRBV7-2 and TRBJ2-7; 8 bases are shared with TRBD1. The germline V gene has CDR1 SGHTA and CDR2 FQGNSA. This CDR3 has 14 residues. J gave up 1 base and V 5 bases, and 4 bases lay outside the gene matches.

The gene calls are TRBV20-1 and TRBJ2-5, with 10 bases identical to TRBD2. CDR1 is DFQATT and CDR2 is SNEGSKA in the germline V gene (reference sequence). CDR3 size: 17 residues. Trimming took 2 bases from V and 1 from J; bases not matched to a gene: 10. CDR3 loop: CSARPLGSGGIQETQYF. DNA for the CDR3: TGCAGTGCTAGACCCCTGGGTAGCGGGGGGATCCAAGAGACCCAGTACTTC.

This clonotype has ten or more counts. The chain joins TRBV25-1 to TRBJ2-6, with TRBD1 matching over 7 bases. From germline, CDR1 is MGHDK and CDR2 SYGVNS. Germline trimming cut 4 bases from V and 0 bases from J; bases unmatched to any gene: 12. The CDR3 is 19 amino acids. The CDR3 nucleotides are TGTGCCAGCAGTGGGCTGGACAGGACGGCGGTCTCTGGGGCCAACGTCCTGACTTTC. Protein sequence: CASSGLDRTAVSGANVLTF.

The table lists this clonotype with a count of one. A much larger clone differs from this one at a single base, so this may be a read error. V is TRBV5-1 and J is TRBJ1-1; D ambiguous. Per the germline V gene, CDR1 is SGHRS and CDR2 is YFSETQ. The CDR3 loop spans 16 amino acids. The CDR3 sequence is CASSLVAGLRATEALF. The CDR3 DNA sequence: TGCGCCAGCAGCTTGGTAGCCGGGCTTCGCGCCACTGAAGCTTTATTT.

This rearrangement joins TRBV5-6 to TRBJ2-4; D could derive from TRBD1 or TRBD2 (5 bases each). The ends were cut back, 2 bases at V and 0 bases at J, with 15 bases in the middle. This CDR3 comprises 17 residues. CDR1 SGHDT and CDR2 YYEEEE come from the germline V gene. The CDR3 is CASSLEGSVIAKNIQYF. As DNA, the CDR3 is TGTGCCAGCAGCTTAGAGGGGAGCGTTATAGCCAAAAACATTCAGTACTTC.

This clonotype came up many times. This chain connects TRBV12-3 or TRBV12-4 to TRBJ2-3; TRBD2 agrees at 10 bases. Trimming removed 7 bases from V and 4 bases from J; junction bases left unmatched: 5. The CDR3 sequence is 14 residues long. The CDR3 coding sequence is TGTGCCAGCACCAAGCGGGGGGGCCCAGATACGCAGTATTTT. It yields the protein CASTKRGGPDTQYF.

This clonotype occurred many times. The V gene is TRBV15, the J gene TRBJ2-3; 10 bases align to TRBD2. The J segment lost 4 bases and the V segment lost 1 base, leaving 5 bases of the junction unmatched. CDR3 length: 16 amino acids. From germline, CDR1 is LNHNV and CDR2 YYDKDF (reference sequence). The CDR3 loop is CATSRGSGGQPDTQYF. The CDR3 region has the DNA TGTGCCACCAGCAGAGGTAGCGGGGGGCAGCCAGATACGCAGTATTTT.

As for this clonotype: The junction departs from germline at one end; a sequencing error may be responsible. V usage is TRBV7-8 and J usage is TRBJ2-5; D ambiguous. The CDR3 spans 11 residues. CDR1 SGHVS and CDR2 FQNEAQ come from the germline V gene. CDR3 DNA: TGTGACAGCAGCCCGTCCCAGACCCAGTACTTC. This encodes CDSSPSQTQYF.

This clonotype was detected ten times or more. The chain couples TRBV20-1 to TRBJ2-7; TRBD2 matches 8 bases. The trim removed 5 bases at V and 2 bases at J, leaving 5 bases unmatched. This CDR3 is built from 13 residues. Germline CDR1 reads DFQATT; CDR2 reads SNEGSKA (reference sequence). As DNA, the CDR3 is TGCAGTGCTGGGGCGGGAGGTCCCTACGAGCAGTACGTC. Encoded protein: CSAGAGGPYEQYV.

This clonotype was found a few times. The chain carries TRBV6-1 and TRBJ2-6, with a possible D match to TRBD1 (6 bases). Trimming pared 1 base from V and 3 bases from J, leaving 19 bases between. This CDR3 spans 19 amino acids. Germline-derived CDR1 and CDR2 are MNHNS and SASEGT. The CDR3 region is CASSEVTPNRVNGANVLTF. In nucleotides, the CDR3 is TGTGCCAGCAGTGAAGTGACACCGAACAGGGTTAATGGGGCCAACGTCCTGACTTTC.

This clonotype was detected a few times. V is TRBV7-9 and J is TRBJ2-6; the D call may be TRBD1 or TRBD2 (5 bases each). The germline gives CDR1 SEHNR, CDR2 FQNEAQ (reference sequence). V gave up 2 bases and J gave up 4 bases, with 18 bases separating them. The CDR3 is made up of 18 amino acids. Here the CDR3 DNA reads TGTGCCAGCAGCTTATCTGTATGGGGGTCATACGGGGCCAACGTCCTGACTTTC. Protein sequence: CASSLSVWGSYGANVLTF.

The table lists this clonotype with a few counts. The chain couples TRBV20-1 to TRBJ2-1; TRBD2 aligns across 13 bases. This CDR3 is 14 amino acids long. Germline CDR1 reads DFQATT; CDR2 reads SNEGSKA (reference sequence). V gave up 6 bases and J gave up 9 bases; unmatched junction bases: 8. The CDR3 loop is CSAPPGLAGFEQFF. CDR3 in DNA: TGCAGTGCGCCTCCGGGACTAGCGGGGTTTGAGCAGTTCTTC.

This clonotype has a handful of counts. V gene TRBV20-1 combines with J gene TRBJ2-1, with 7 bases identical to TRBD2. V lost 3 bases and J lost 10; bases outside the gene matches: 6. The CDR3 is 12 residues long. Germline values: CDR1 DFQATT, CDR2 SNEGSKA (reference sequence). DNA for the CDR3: TGCAGTGCTAGGGGGAGGGTCGCAGAGCAGTTCTTC. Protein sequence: CSARGRVAEQFF.

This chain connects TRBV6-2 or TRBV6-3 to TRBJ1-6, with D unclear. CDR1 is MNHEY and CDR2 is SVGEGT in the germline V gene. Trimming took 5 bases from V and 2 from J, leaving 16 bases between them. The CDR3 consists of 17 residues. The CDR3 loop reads CASSRDGQQPYNSPLHF. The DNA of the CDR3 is TGTGCCAGCAGTCGAGACGGTCAACAGCCCTATAATTCACCCCTCCACTTT.

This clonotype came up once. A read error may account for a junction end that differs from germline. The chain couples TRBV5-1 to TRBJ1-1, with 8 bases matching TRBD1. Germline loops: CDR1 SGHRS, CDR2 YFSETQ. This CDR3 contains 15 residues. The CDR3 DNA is TGCGCCAGCAGCGTAACAGGGGGGATGAACACTGAAGATTTCTTT. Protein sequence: CASSVTGGMNTEDFF.

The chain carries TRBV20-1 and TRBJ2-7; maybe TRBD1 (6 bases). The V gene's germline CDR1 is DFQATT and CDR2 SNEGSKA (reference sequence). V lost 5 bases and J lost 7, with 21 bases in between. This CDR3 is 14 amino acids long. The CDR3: CSAQPGQPSREQYF. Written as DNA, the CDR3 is TGCAGTGCTCAACCAGGACAGCCGTCTAGGGAGCAGTACTTC.

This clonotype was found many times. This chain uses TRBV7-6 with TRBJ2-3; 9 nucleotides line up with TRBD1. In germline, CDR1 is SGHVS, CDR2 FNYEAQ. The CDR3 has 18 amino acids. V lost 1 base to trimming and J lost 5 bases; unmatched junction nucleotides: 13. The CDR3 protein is CASSLGGWGTGSGDTQYF. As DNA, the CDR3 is TGTGCCAGCAGCTTAGGAGGTTGGGGGACAGGGAGTGGAGATACGCAGTATTTT.

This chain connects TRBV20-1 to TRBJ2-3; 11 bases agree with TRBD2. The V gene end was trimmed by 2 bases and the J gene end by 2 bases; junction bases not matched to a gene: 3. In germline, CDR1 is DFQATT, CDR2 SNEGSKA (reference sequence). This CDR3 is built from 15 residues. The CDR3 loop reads CSARILAGATDTQYF. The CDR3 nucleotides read TGCAGTGCTAGAATACTAGCGGGGGCCACAGATACGCAGTATTTT.

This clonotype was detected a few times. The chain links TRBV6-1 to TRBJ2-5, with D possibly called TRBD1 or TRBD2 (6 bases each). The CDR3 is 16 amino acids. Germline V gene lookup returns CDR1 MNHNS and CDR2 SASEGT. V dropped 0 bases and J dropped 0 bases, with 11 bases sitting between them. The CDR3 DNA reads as TGTGCCAGCAGTGAAGCCGGGGGCGGGTACCAAGAGACCCAGTACTTC. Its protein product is CASSEAGGGYQETQYF.

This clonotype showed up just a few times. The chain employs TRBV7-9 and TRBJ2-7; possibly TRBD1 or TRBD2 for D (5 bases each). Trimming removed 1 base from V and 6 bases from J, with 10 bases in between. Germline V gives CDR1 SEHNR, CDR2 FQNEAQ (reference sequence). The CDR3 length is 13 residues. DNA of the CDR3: TGTGCCAGCAGCTTAGTACACGGGACCGAGCAGTACTTC. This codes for CASSLVHGTEQYF.

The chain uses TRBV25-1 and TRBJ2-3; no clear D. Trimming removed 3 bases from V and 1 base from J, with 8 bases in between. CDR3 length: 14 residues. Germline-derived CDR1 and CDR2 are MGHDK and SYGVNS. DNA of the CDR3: TGTGCCAGCAGTGACAGGTTTGGCACAGATACGCAGTATTTT. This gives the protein CASSDRFGTDTQYF.

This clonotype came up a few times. In nucleotides, the CDR3 is TGTGCCAGCAGCATAGACAGGGGGCTATCCTACGAGCAGTACTTC. This gives the protein CASSIDRGLSYEQYF. The chain carries TRBV6-5 and TRBJ2-7; TRBD1 matches 10 bases. The trim removed 6 bases at V and 1 base at J, leaving 6 bases unmatched. This CDR3 is 15 amino acids long. Germline V gives CDR1 MNHEY, CDR2 SVGAGI.